The next 24 T cell receptor beta chains were all read from a single sample in a study of cytomegalovirus exposure and HLA in healthy donors. Amplification used 60 Vbeta primers and 13 Jbeta primers. Clones were sequenced by immunoSEQ multiplex PCR, and TCRdb holds only the in-frame ones, with some missing. The sample includes roughly 120,000 clones. Material: PBMCs. The receptors originated from a man in his thirties or forties in good health and CMV-seronegative.

The V and J genes are TRBV30 and TRBJ1-4, with D hard to call. The CDR3 runs 12 residues. Germline lookup yields CDR1 GTSNPN and CDR2 SVGIG (reference sequence). Between the trimmed V and J ends, which lost 0 bases and 8 bases, there was a span of 7 bases. CDR3 sequence (DNA): TGTGCCTGGAGTGTGGCGGGAGAAAAACTGTTTTTT. Translating it yields CAWSVAGEKLFF.

V is TRBV2 and J is TRBJ1-2, with a tentative D call TRBD1 (6 bases). With 2 bases removed from V and 5 bases from J, the gap between germline ends came to 15 bases. Germline V CDR1 and CDR2: SNHLY, FYNNEI. The CDR3 is made up of 15 amino acids. The DNA of the CDR3 is TGTGCCAGCAGTGAATTCGCAGGGGTAGGGTATGGCTACACCTTC. Its translation is CASSEFAGVGYGYTF.

This chain connects TRBV7-9 to TRBJ1-1, with D perhaps TRBD1 (6 bases). The V gene lost 0 bases and the J gene lost 4 bases, with 18 bases spanning the gap. Germline loops: CDR1 SEHNR, CDR2 FQNEAQ (reference sequence). The CDR3 sequence is 17 residues long. CDR3 in amino acids: CASSLALIRGASTEAFF. The CDR3 coding sequence is TGTGCCAGCAGCTTAGCGCTAATCAGGGGCGCTTCCACTGAAGCTTTCTTT.

The chain couples TRBV29-1 to TRBJ2-7, with D perhaps TRBD2 (5 bases). Germline V lookup: CDR1 SQVTM, CDR2 ANQGSEA. V lost 1 base to trimming and J lost 6 bases, with 13 bases between them. This CDR3 comprises 13 residues. The DNA for the CDR3 is TGCAGCGTTGAAGTGAGGGCTAGATCCGAGCAGTACTTC. Translated: CSVEVRARSEQYF.

This chain connects TRBV28 to TRBJ1-4; D is possibly TRBD1 (6 bases). The CDR3 is 15 residues long. CDR1 is MDHEN and CDR2 is SYDVKM in the germline V gene. The V gene lost 6 bases and the J gene lost 0 bases, with 11 bases spanning the gap. For the CDR3, the DNA is TGTGCCAGCAGCCCCGGGACAACAACTAATGAAAAACTGTTTTTT. Translated, it gives CASSPGTTTNEKLFF.

The rearrangement links TRBV19 to TRBJ2-2; D uncertain. The germline gives CDR1 LNHDA, CDR2 SQIVND (reference sequence). Trimming took off 6 bases at V and 6 bases at J, with 5 bases between the two ends. CDR3 size: 11 residues. The CDR3 coding sequence is TGTGCCAGTAGGAGGTCCGGGGAGCTGTTTTTT. It encodes CASRRSGELFF.

V is TRBV2 and J is TRBJ2-3; 12 bases fit TRBD2. J gave up 0 bases and V 2 bases, and 9 bases lay outside the gene matches. The CDR3 contains 19 residues. Per germline, CDR1 SNHLY and CDR2 FYNNEI. CDR3 bases: TGTGCCAGCAGTGAAACCCTAGCGGGAGGGCCTATCAGCACAGATACGCAGTATTTT. This translates into CASSETLAGGPISTDTQYF.

Concerning this clone itself: Additional DNA sequences in this sample encode the identical CDR3. This chain uses TRBV6-1 with TRBJ1-1, with TRBD1 as a possible D gene (5 bases). The V end lost 7 bases, the J end lost 5 bases, and 14 bases lay between the germline ends. The CDR3 spans 13 residues. The V gene's germline CDR1 is MNHNS and CDR2 SASEGT. Written as DNA, the CDR3 is TGTGCCAGCATCCTGGGGGGGGGTACTGAAGCTTTCTTT. It yields the protein CASILGGGTEAFF.

The V and J genes are TRBV6-5 and TRBJ1-1, with D maybe TRBD1 (6 bases). V shed 4 bases and J shed 2 bases, with 11 bases lying between them. The CDR3 extends over 14 amino acids. Germline loops: CDR1 MNHEY, CDR2 SVGAGI. CDR3: CASSSPTGNTEAFF. The CDR3 DNA reads as TGTGCCAGCAGTTCCCCGACAGGAAACACTGAAGCTTTCTTT.

This chain joins TRBV7-6 and TRBJ2-6, with D perhaps matching TRBD2 (5 bases). Germline V gene sequence: CDR1 SGHVS, CDR2 FNYEAQ. This CDR3 region has 16 residues. V was shortened by 5 bases and J by 0 bases, with 11 bases between the two germline ends. The CDR3 nucleotides are TGTGCCAGCAGCATCGGAGGCAGCTCTGGGGCCAACGTCCTGACTTTC. This codes for CASSIGGSSGANVLTF.

The chain uses TRBV29-1 and TRBJ2-7, with 9 bases fitting TRBD2. J gave up 0 bases and V 5 bases, and 2 bases lay outside the gene matches. This CDR3 has 13 residues. CDR1 and CDR2 (germline): SQVTM, ANQGSEA. CDR3 coding DNA: TGCAGCGTTAGCGGGAGGAGCTCCTACGAGCAGTACTTC. It translates to CSVSGRSSYEQYF.

The V call is TRBV7-8, the J call TRBJ2-5; weak D call: TRBD1 (6 bases). The CDR3 runs 15 residues. Trimming pared 5 bases from V and 2 bases from J, leaving 15 bases between. Germline V CDR1 and CDR2: SGHVS, FQNEAQ. For the CDR3, the DNA is TGTGCCAGCAGCCCTCACCGGACAGAACAAGAGACCCAGTACTTC. Its protein is CASSPHRTEQETQYF.

V gene TRBV7-2 combines with J gene TRBJ2-7; a weak D match, TRBD2 (6 bases). There are 14 residues in the CDR3. Germline CDR1 reads SGHTA; CDR2 reads FQGNSA. The germline V and J ends were trimmed by 2 bases and 3 bases, with 11 bases remaining between them. The CDR3 region is CASSLMGGSYEQYF. The CDR3 DNA reads as TGTGCCAGCAGCTTAATGGGGGGAAGCTACGAGCAGTACTTC.

The chain is built from TRBV5-6 and TRBJ2-1, with 7 positions matching TRBD1. Germline values: CDR1 SGHDT, CDR2 YYEEEE. V was pared by 4 bases and J by 0 bases, with 10 bases of the junction left unmatched. This CDR3 has 17 residues. CDR3 region: CASSPEQGISSYNEQFF. As DNA, the CDR3 is TGTGCCAGCAGCCCCGAACAGGGGATAAGCTCCTACAATGAGCAGTTCTTC.

The genes are TRBV6-5 and TRBJ2-7; TRBD1 matches 8 bases. Trimming took 0 bases from V and 6 from J; bases not matched to a gene: 4. This CDR3 region has 14 residues. The germline gives CDR1 MNHEY, CDR2 SVGAGI. This CDR3 reads CASSYSPQGVEQYF. The CDR3 nucleotides read TGTGCCAGCAGTTACTCACCACAGGGGGTCGAGCAGTACTTC.

This chain connects TRBV10-3 to TRBJ2-1; D call uncertain. Germline V gives CDR1 ENHRY, CDR2 SYGVKD. Trimming removed 3 bases from V and 15 bases from J, with 18 bases in between. There are 13 residues in the CDR3. CDR3: CAISEENSSVRFF. The CDR3 DNA reads TGTGCCATCAGTGAAGAAAACTCTTCGGTGCGGTTCTTC.

The chain recombines TRBV15 with TRBJ1-2; TRBD1 matches at 10 bases. The CDR3 contains 14 residues. The germline V gene has CDR1 LNHNV and CDR2 YYDKDF (reference sequence). V trimming: 5 bases; J trimming: 7 bases; junction bases outside the gene matches: 7. CDR3: CATSRSTGGGGYTF. CDR3 coding DNA: TGTGCCACCAGCCGTTCGACAGGGGGCGGTGGCTACACCTTC.

The chain is built from TRBV29-1 and TRBJ1-4, with 9 bases matching TRBD1. Per the germline V gene, CDR1 is SQVTM and CDR2 is ANQGSEA. After removal of 6 bases from V and 7 bases from J, the junction contained 9 bases not matched to a gene. This CDR3 has 14 amino acids. In nucleotides, the CDR3 is TGCAGCGTGCGGACAGGGGCCCTCAGTGAAAAACTGTTTTTT. Protein: CSVRTGALSEKLFF.

V gene TRBV5-6 combines with J gene TRBJ2-3; D not certain. CDR1 is SGHDT, CDR2 YYEEEE, per germline. V was pared by 2 bases and J by 5 bases, with 3 bases between. The CDR3 loop spans 11 amino acids. The CDR3 coding sequence is TGTGCCAGCAGCTTACTAGATACGCAGTATTTT. It yields the protein CASSLLDTQYF. Variable domain in full (rest from reference TRBV5-6 and TRBJ2-3): DAGVTQSPTHLIKTRGQQVTLRCSPKSGHDTVSWYQQALGQGPQFIFQYYEEEERQRGNFPDRFSGHQFPNYSSELNVNALLLGDSALYLCASSLLDTQYFGPGTRLTVL.

The V gene is TRBV6-1, the J gene TRBJ1-5, with D perhaps TRBD1 (5 bases). Germline CDR1 is MNHNS and CDR2 is SASEGT. There are 14 residues in the CDR3. The V and J ends lost 6 bases and 1 base respectively, with 10 bases between them. DNA of the CDR3: TGTGCCAGCAGGAGGGGAGGGAGCAATCAGCCCCAGCATTTT. Protein sequence: CASRRGGSNQPQHF.

This chain joins TRBV6-5 and TRBJ2-1; 7 nucleotides line up with TRBD2. The CDR3 has 15 amino acids. Germline V gene lookup returns CDR1 MNHEY and CDR2 SVGAGI. V dropped 6 bases and J dropped 3; count of bases not matched to a gene: 8. CDR3 nucleotide sequence: TGTGCCAGCAGGGGGGGAGCGGGATACTACAATGAGCAGTTCTTC. Its protein is CASRGGAGYYNEQFF.

The chain recombines TRBV2 with TRBJ1-5; 7 bases map to TRBD1. Trimming took 6 bases from V and 3 from J; bases not matched to a gene: 5. Per germline, CDR1 SNHLY and CDR2 FYNNEI. The CDR3 sequence is 14 residues long. The DNA of the CDR3 is TGTGCCAGCAGAACAGGGGACGACAATCAGCCCCAGCATTTT. It yields the protein CASRTGDDNQPQHF.

J is TRBJ2-1 and V is TRBV5-1; D is unresolved. The CDR3 extends over 17 amino acids. Trimming took 4 bases from V and 12 from J, leaving 29 bases between them. Germline-derived CDR1 and CDR2 are SGHRS and YFSETQ. The CDR3 sequence: CASSALRGHLPIFPQFF. CDR3 DNA: TGCGCCAGCAGCGCCCTCCGTGGGCACCTCCCAATTTTCCCGCAGTTCTTC. Full variable domain (remainder filled in from reference TRBV5-1 and TRBJ2-1): KAGVTQTPRYLIKTRGQQVTLSCSPISGHRSVSWYQQTPGQGLQFLFEYFSETQRNKGNFPGRFSGRQFSNSRSEMNVSTLELGDSALYLCASSALRGHLPIFPQFFGPGTRLTVL.

The chain joins TRBV7-9 to TRBJ1-2, with 9 bases lining up with TRBD1. Germline-derived CDR1 and CDR2 are SEHNR and FQNEAQ (reference sequence). This CDR3 is built from 15 residues. V was clipped by 1 base and J by 2 bases; unmatched bases: 2. The CDR3 loop is CASSLVGTGNYGYTF. The DNA of the CDR3 is TGTGCCAGCAGCTTAGTGGGGACAGGGAACTATGGCTACACCTTC.